A selection of T cell receptor beta chains follows, all from one sample in a study of blood T cell repertoires in COVID-19. The repertoire was sequenced with immunoSEQ multiplex PCR; TCRdb's copy has only in-frame clones and lacks some. The repertoire holds approximately 360,000 clones, around 90% seen once, with about 1.2% in the top ten. Sequenced material: peripheral blood. The receptors were sampled from a man aged 35 to 55 with acute or convalescent COVID-19. The CDR3 runs from the conserved cysteine through the conserved F or W. For some rows the clone size is stated as once, few or many, or as a class when expanded; others skip it.

V gene: TRBV2; clone size: .; CDR3 protein: CASVWEDEKLFF
V gene: TRBV6-5; clone size: .; CDR3 protein: CASSRGLYGYTF
V gene: TRBV6-1; clone size: .; CDR3 protein: CASSDFAGQGGFEQYF
V gene: TRBV9; clone size: .; CDR3 protein: CASSRQQGAEETQYF
V gene: TRBV7-2; clone size: .; CDR3 protein: CASSTDRPQETQYF
V gene: TRBV25-1; clone size: .; CDR3 protein: CASSTKGRGGYNEQFF
V gene: TRBV5-1; clone size: .; CDR3 protein: CASSPLQVNTEAFF
V gene: TRBV27; clone size: .; CDR3 protein: CASSLRRGGGRSPLHF
V gene: TRBV19; clone size: .; CDR3 protein: CASSPGTRYEQYF
V gene: TRBV7-9; clone size: .; CDR3 protein: CASRLGSGSSYNEQFF
V gene: TRBV3-1/TRBV3-2; clone size: once; CDR3 protein: CASSHLAGSGETQYF
V gene: TRBV6-4; clone size: .; CDR3 protein: CASSDSGGSTDTQYF
V gene: TRBV4-3; clone size: .; CDR3 protein: CASSQGAQQGPLHF
V gene: TRBV30; clone size: .; CDR3 protein: CAWSGLTSGPAMGEYF
V gene: TRBV6-5; clone size: .; CDR3 protein: CASSYGLQETQYF
V gene: TRBV27; clone size: .; CDR3 protein: CASSSTGGRGNQPQHF
V gene: TRBV30; clone size: .; CDR3 protein: CAWTLGGSDTEAFF
V gene: TRBV27; clone size: .; CDR3 protein: CASSFSTGNTQYF
V gene: TRBV6-6; clone size: once; CDR3 protein: CASSTSGSYNEQFF
V gene: TRBV14; clone size: .; CDR3 protein: CASSQDRGRGRRLGNEQFF
V gene: TRBV4-1; clone size: once; CDR3 protein: CASSQDGHPDPYNEQFF
V gene: TRBV5-4; clone size: .; CDR3 protein: CASSLPRQETQYF
V gene: TRBV18; clone size: few; CDR3 protein: CASSPMQSSSNQPQHF
V gene: TRBV7-7; clone size: .; CDR3 protein: CASSLGLAGYEQFF
V gene: TRBV5-1; clone size: .; CDR3 protein: CASSSGQGIYGYTF
V gene: TRBV7-9; clone size: .; CDR3 protein: CASSLKRLAGKTGELFF
V gene: TRBV7-9; clone size: .; CDR3 protein: CASSLDLDRVWDEQYF
V gene: TRBV28; clone size: once; CDR3 protein: CASTPPGVDTEAFF
V gene: TRBV5-1; clone size: .; CDR3 protein: CASSLSQGGNTIYF
V gene: TRBV28; clone size: .; CDR3 protein: CASSWGRITDTQYF
V gene: TRBV3-1/TRBV3-2; clone size: .; CDR3 protein: CASSTDRSTDTQYF
V gene: TRBV29-1; clone size: .; CDR3 protein: CSVDRAPLYNEQFF
V gene: TRBV27; clone size: .; CDR3 protein: CASRGGHYEQYF
V gene: TRBV14; clone size: .; CDR3 protein: CATSYHGQSTDTQYF
V gene: TRBV5-4; clone size: .; CDR3 protein: CASSLYSVSNEKLFF
V gene: TRBV5-1; clone size: .; CDR3 protein: CASSETGWYEQYF
V gene: TRBV5-1; clone size: .; CDR3 protein: CASSPRIKTGFHGYTF
V gene: TRBV28; clone size: .; CDR3 protein: CASSLFQLVNTEAFF
V gene: TRBV6-5; clone size: once; CDR3 protein: CASSPGTVFYGYTF
V gene: TRBV4-3; clone size: .; CDR3 protein: CASSQDDRVNEKLFF
V gene: TRBV27; clone size: .; CDR3 protein: CASSLSGQGSNQPQHF
V gene: TRBV28; clone size: few; CDR3 protein: CASSRDRDGVYYGYTF